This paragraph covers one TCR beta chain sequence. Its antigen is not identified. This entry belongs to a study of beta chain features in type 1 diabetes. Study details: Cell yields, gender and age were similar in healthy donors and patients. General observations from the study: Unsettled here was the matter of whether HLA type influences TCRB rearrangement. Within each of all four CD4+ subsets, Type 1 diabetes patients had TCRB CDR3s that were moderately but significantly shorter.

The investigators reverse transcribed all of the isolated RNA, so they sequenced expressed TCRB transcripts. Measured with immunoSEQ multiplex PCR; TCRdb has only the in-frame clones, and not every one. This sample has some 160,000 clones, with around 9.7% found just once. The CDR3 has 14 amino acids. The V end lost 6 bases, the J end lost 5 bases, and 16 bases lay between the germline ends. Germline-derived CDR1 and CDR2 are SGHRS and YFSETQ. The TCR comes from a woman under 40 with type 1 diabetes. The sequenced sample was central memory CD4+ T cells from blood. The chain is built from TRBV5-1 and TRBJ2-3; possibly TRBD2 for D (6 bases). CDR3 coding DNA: TGCGCCAGCAAGGTTGGCGGGGCAGAAGATACGCAGTATTTT. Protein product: CASKVGGAEDTQYF.